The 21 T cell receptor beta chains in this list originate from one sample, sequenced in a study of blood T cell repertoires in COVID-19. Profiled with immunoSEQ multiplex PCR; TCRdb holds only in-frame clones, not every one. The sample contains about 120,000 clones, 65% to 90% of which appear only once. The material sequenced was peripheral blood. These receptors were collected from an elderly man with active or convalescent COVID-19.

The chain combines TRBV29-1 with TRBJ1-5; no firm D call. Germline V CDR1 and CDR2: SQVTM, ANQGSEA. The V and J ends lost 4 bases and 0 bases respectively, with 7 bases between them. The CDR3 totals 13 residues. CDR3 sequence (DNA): TGCAGCGTTGGGCCAGATAGCAATCAGCCCCAGCATTTT. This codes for CSVGPDSNQPQHF. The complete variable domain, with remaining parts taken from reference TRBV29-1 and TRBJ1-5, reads SAVISQKPSRDICQRGTSLTIQCQVDSQVTMMFWYRQQPGQSLTLIATANQGSEATYESGFVIDKFPISRPNLTFSTLTVSNMSPEDSSIYLCSVGPDSNQPQHFGDGTRLSIL.

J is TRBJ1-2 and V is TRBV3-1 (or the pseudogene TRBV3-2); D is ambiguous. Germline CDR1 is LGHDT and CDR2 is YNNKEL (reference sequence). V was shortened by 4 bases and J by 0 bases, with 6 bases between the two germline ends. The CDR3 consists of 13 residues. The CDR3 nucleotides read TGTGCCAGCAGCCGGGCTACTAACTATGGCTACACCTTC. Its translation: CASSRATNYGYTF.

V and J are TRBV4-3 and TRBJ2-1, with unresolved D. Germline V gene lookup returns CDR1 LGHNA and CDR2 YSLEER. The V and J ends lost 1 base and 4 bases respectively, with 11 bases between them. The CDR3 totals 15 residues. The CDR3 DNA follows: TGCGCCAGCAGCCAAGGGAGACCGGAGTACAATGAGCAGTTCTTC. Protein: CASSQGRPEYNEQFF.

CDR3 DNA sequence: TGTGCCAGCAGCCGCTCCTTAGCGGTGAGCCCAGATACGCAGTATTTT. Protein product: CASSRSLAVSPDTQYF. The rearrangement joins TRBV28 to TRBJ2-3, with D possibly matching TRBD2 (6 bases). The V end lost 6 bases, the J end lost 4 bases, and 20 bases lay between the germline ends. CDR3 length: 16 amino acids. CDR1 is MDHEN and CDR2 is SYDVKM in the germline V gene.

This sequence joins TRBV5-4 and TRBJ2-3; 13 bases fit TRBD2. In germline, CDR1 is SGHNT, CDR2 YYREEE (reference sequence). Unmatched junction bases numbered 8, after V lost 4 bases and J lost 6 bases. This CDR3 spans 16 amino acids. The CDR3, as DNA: TGTGCCAGCAGCATACTAGCGGGGGGGCGTATTGATACGCAGTATTTT. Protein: CASSILAGGRIDTQYF.

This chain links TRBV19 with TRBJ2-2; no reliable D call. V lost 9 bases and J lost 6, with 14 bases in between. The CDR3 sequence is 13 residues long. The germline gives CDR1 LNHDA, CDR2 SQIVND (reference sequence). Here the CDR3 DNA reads TGTGCCAGCTCAAATAACTTCCCCGGGGAGCTGTTTTTT. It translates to CASSNNFPGELFF.

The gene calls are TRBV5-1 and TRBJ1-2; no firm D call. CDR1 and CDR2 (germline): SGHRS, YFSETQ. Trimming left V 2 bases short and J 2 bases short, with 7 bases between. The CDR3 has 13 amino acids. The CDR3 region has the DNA TGCGCCAGCAGCTTAGCACAGAACTATGGCTACACCTTC. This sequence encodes CASSLAQNYGYTF.

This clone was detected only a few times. DNA of the CDR3: TGTGCCAGCAGCTTGGGACAGGGAATAAAAAGAAACACTGAAGCTTTCTTT. The encoded protein is CASSLGQGIKRNTEAFF. V is TRBV5-8 and J is TRBJ1-1; 7 bases agree with TRBD1. V was clipped by 0 bases and J by 2 bases; unmatched bases: 10. Germline loops: CDR1 SGHTS, CDR2 YDEGEE. The CDR3 covers 17 residues.

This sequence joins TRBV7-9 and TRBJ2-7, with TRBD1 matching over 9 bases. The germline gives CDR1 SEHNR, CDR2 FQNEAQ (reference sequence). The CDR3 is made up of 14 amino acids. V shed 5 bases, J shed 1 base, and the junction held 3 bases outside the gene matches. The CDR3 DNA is TGTGCCAGCAGCCGACAGGGGGTATCCTACGAGCAGTACTTC. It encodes CASSRQGVSYEQYF.

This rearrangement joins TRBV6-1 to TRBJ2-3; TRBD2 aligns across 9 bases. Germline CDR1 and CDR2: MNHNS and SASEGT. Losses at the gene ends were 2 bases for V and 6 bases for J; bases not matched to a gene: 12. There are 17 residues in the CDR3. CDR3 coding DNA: TGTGCCAGCAGTGAACGCGGGGGGGCATCCCTCGCGGATACGCAGTATTTT. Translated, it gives CASSERGGASLADTQYF.

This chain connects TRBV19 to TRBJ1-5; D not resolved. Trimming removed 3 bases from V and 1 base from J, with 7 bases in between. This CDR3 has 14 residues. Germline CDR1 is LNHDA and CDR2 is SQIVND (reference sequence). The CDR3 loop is CASSINISNQPQHF. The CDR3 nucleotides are TGTGCCAGTAGTATTAACATAAGCAATCAGCCCCAGCATTTT.

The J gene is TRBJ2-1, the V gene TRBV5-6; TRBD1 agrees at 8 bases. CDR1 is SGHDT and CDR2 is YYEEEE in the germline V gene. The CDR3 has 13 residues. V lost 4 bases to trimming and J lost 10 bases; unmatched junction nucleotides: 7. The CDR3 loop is CASSQDRGWEQFF. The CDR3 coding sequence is TGTGCCAGCAGCCAAGACAGGGGCTGGGAGCAGTTCTTC.

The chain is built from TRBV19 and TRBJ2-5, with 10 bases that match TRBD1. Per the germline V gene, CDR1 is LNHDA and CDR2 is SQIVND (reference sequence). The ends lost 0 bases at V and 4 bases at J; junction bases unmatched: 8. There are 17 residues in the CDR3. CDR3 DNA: TGTGCCAGTAGTATAGATCGAGCGACAGGGGGCCGAGAGACCCAGTACTTC. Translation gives CASSIDRATGGRETQYF.

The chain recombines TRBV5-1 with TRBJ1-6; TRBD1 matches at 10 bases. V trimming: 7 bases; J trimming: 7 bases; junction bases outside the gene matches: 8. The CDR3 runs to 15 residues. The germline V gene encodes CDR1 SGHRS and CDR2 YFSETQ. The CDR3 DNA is TGCGCCAGCCGAGAAGGGACAGGGGCCAATTCACCCCTCCACTTT. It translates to CASREGTGANSPLHF.

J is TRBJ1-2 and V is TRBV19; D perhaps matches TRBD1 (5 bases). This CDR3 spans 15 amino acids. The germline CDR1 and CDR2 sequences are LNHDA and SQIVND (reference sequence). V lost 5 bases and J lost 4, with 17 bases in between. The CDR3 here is CASSHEYDSVYGYTF. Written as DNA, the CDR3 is TGTGCCAGTAGTCATGAATACGACAGCGTCTATGGCTACACCTTC.

CDR3 sequence: CASSLIRDHEQFF. The CDR3 DNA follows: TGTGCCAGCAGCTTAATCAGGGATCATGAGCAGTTCTTC. The chain has TRBV7-3 and TRBJ2-1, with D tentatively TRBD1 (5 bases). CDR1 and CDR2 (germline): SGHTA, FQGTGA. Trimming took off 1 base at V and 8 bases at J, with 9 bases between the two ends. The CDR3 has 13 residues. The full variable domain, in which reference TRBV7-3 and TRBJ2-1 provide the parts outside the CDR3, is GAGVSQTPSNKVTEKGKYVELRCDPISGHTALYWYRQSLGQGPEFLIYFQGTGAADDSGLPNDRFFAVRPEGSVSTLKIQRTERGDSAVYLCASSLIRDHEQFFGPGTRLTVL.

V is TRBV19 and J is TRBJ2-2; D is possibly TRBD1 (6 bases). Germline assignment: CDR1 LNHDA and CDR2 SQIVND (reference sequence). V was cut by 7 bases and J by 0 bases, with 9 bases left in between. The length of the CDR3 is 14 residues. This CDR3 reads CASTRTANTGELFF. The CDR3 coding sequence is TGTGCCAGTACCCGGACAGCGAACACCGGGGAGCTGTTTTTT.

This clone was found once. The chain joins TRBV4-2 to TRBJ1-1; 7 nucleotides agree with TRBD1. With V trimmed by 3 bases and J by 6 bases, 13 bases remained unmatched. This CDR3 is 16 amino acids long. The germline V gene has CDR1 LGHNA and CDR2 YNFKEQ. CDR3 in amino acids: CASSQRGQTGRPEAFF. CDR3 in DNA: TGTGCCAGCAGCCAGAGGGGACAGACTGGTAGGCCTGAAGCTTTCTTT.

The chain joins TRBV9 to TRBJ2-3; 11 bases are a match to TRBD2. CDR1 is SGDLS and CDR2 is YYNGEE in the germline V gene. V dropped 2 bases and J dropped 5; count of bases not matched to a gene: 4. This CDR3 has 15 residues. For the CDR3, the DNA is TGTGCCAGCAGCGTTAGCGGGGGGGACATAGATACGCAGTATTTT. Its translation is CASSVSGGDIDTQYF. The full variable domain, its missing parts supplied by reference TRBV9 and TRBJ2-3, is DSGVTQTPKHLITATGQRVTLRCSPRSGDLSVYWYQQSLDQGLQFLIQYYNGEERAKGNILERFSAQQFPDLHSELNLSSLELGDSALYFCASSVSGGDIDTQYFGPGTRLTVL.

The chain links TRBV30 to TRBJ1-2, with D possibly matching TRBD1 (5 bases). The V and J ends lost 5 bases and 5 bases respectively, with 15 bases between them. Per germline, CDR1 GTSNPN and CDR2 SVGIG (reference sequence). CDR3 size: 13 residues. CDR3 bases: TGTGCCTGGGCGGCAGGGTTAGGGTATGGCTACACCTTC. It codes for CAWAAGLGYGYTF.

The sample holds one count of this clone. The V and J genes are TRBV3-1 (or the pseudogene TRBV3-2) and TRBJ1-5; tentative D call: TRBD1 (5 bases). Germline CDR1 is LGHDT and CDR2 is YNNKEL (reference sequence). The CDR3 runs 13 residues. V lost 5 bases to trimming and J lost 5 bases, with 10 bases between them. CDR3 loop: CASSGLRDQPQHF. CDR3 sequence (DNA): TGTGCCAGCAGCGGGCTCAGGGATCAGCCCCAGCATTTT.